The entry below describes one TCR beta chain. Antigen unknown. This entry comes from a study of cytomegalovirus exposure and HLA in healthy donors. Whole-study findings and limits: Several of the most significant clusters appeared, in a later analysis, to be linked to common viral pathogens. Beyond CMV serostatus, there was no information to go on about immune exposure.

The primer mix had 60 Vbeta and 13 Jbeta primers. Measured with immunoSEQ multiplex PCR; TCRdb has only the in-frame clones, and not every one. The sample's table shows tens of thousands of clones. The CDR3 extends over 12 amino acids. The V and J ends lost 3 bases and 1 base respectively, with 6 bases between them. Germline V gene sequence: CDR1 SQVTM, CDR2 ANQGSEA. The TCR sequence derives from a young woman in good health and CMV-seronegative. The rearrangement uses TRBV29-1 and TRBJ1-1; D is unclear. Material for sequencing was PBMCs. The CDR3 protein is CSVERTNTEAFF. CDR3 nucleotides: TGCAGCGTTGAGAGAACGAACACTGAAGCTTTCTTT.